This T cell receptor beta chain was recorded in a study of blood T cells in healthy people across ages. The second PCR ran roughly 6 to 11 cycles with a sample-barcoded 5' primer and J-beta primers. Tagging of each cDNA molecule was performed by a template-switch adaptor with 12 random nucleotides. TCRdb re-called the 5' RACE reads with MiXCR, one entry per CDR3 protein. The table has fewer than 950,000 distinct CDR3 sequences, around 36% seen once. Whole-study results and caveats: Naive and antigen-experienced cells were not separated, limiting conclusive comparison.

This CDR3 contains 16 residues. The germline gives CDR1 LGHNA, CDR2 YSLEER. J lost 9 bases, V lost 0 bases, and 6 bases had no gene match. About this clonotype itself: Its antigen is undetermined.

The rearrangement uses TRBV4-3 and TRBJ1-6; TRBD1 matches 9 bases. Sequencing input: blood. The TCR originated in a young man in good health. CDR3 sequence (DNA): TGCGCCAGCAGCCAAGACGTGACAGGGGGGAGTTCACCCCTCCACTTT. Translating it yields CASSQDVTGGSSPLHF.